The rows below give T cell receptor beta chains drawn from one sample of a study of blood T cell repertoires in COVID-19. Using immunoSEQ multiplex PCR, the repertoire was profiled, and TCRdb retains in-frame clones only, with some absent. Altogether roughly 250,000 clones are present, around 90% being singletons, with the ten largest covering about 3%. Sequencing used PBMCs or T cells enriched from blood (not recorded which). The receptor set was obtained from a woman between 45 and 65 years old who had recovered from COVID-19. CDR3s include the opening cysteine and the closing phenylalanine or tryptophan. Fields, in order: J gene, D gene, V gene, clone size, CDR3 DNA, CDR3 protein. A D gene is named only where the DNA matches it firmly. Not every row has a clone size; where given, it reads once, few, many or a size class.

J gene: TRBJ1-2
D gene: TRBD1
V gene: TRBV27
clone size: once
CDR3 DNA: TGTGCCAGCAGGGGACAGGGATCCTATGGCTACACCTTC
CDR3 protein: CASRGQGSYGYTF

J gene: TRBJ2-7
D gene: TRBD1
V gene: TRBV28
clone size: once
CDR3 DNA: TGTGCCAGCAGTTTAAGGACAGGGAGTTCCTACGAGCAGTACTTC
CDR3 protein: CASSLRTGSSYEQYF

J gene: TRBJ2-5
D gene: TRBD1
V gene: TRBV12-5
clone size: .
CDR3 DNA: TGTGCTAGTGGCGGACAGGGGGCCCAAGAGACCCAGTACTTC
CDR3 protein: CASGGQGAQETQYF

J gene: TRBJ2-5
D gene: TRBD2
V gene: TRBV11-2
clone size: .
CDR3 DNA: TGTGCCAGCAGCCCCCCGGGACTAGCGGGAGGGCAAGAGACCCAGTACTTC
CDR3 protein: CASSPPGLAGGQETQYF

J gene: TRBJ2-7
D gene: TRBD1
V gene: TRBV7-8
clone size: .
CDR3 DNA: TGTGCCAGCAGCTCGAGGGGACAGGGTGGCTTCGAGCAGTACTTC
CDR3 protein: CASSSRGQGGFEQYF

J gene: TRBJ2-3
D gene: TRBD2
V gene: TRBV10-2
clone size: .
CDR3 DNA: TGCGCCATCCGGCGGGACTACTCTCAAAGCACAGATACGCAGTATTTT
CDR3 protein: CAIRRDYSQSTDTQYF

J gene: TRBJ1-1
D gene: .
V gene: TRBV6-5
clone size: .
CDR3 DNA: TGTGCCAGCAGATCCCCTCCAGGGGCTGAAGCTTTCTTT
CDR3 protein: CASRSPPGAEAFF

J gene: TRBJ1-6
D gene: .
V gene: TRBV28
clone size: .
CDR3 DNA: TGTGCCAGCAGTTTATACAGTAATAATTCACCCCTCCACTTT
CDR3 protein: CASSLYSNNSPLHF

J gene: TRBJ1-2
D gene: .
V gene: TRBV28
clone size: .
CDR3 DNA: TGTGCCAGCAGTTTAGAGGGAGATACTAACTATGGCTACACCTTC
CDR3 protein: CASSLEGDTNYGYTF

J gene: TRBJ2-7
D gene: TRBD1
V gene: TRBV5-1
clone size: .
CDR3 DNA: TGCGCCAGCAGCTTTGTACCAGGGGGCTCCTACGAGCAGTACTTC
CDR3 protein: CASSFVPGGSYEQYF

J gene: TRBJ1-2
D gene: .
V gene: TRBV18
clone size: .
CDR3 DNA: TGTGCCAGCTCACCTCCACTGAACTATGGCTACACCTTC
CDR3 protein: CASSPPLNYGYTF

J gene: TRBJ1-1
D gene: .
V gene: TRBV12-3/TRBV12-4
clone size: .
CDR3 DNA: TGTGCCAGCAGTCCTACAGGGTCTACTGAAGCTTTCTTT
CDR3 protein: CASSPTGSTEAFF

J gene: TRBJ2-1
D gene: TRBD2
V gene: TRBV5-1
clone size: .
CDR3 DNA: TGCGCCAGCAGCTTGATGCCGGGACTAGCGGGGAACAATGAGCAGTTCTTC
CDR3 protein: CASSLMPGLAGNNEQFF

J gene: TRBJ2-7
D gene: TRBD2
V gene: TRBV19
clone size: .
CDR3 DNA: TGTGCCAGTAGTGGAGTGACTAGCGGGGAAACCCACGAGCAGTACTTC
CDR3 protein: CASSGVTSGETHEQYF

J gene: TRBJ1-2
D gene: .
V gene: TRBV28
clone size: .
CDR3 DNA: TGTGCCAGCCGTCCCGGGACTTATTACTATGGCTACACCTTC
CDR3 protein: CASRPGTYYYGYTF

J gene: TRBJ2-7
D gene: .
V gene: TRBV6-5
clone size: .
CDR3 DNA: TGTGCCAGCAGTCTGCACCGGGACACCTACGAGCAGTACTTC
CDR3 protein: CASSLHRDTYEQYF

J gene: TRBJ1-2
D gene: TRBD1
V gene: TRBV11-2
clone size: .
CDR3 DNA: TGTGCCAGCAGCTTAGGGGGACAGGGTGGCTACACCTTC
CDR3 protein: CASSLGGQGGYTF

J gene: TRBJ1-4
D gene: TRBD1
V gene: TRBV28
clone size: .
CDR3 DNA: TGTGCCAGCAGACAGACGGACAGGGCGGCTAATGAAAAACTGTTTTTT
CDR3 protein: CASRQTDRAANEKLFF

J gene: TRBJ1-3
D gene: .
V gene: TRBV28
clone size: .
CDR3 DNA: TGTGCCAGCAGTTTGTGGGACACCTCTGGAAACACCATATATTTT
CDR3 protein: CASSLWDTSGNTIYF

J gene: TRBJ2-1
D gene: .
V gene: TRBV7-2
clone size: .
CDR3 DNA: TGTGCCAGCAGCCCACCGGGGTTCCGGGATAGGAATGAGCAGTTCTTC
CDR3 protein: CASSPPGFRDRNEQFF

J gene: TRBJ2-2
D gene: TRBD1
V gene: TRBV27
clone size: .
CDR3 DNA: TGTGCCAGCAGTGACAGGACAGGGTTATCCGGGGAGCTGTTTTTT
CDR3 protein: CASSDRTGLSGELFF